This TCR beta chain was profiled in a study of blood T cell repertoires in COVID-19. In the study overall: From the United States, Italy and Spain came samples of acute and convalescent COVID-19.

CDR1 SGHVS and CDR2 FNYEAQ come from the germline V gene. The CDR3 is 15 amino acids. Trimming at V came to 5 bases and at J to 6 bases, leaving 7 bases not matched to a gene. As originally analysed: How many nucleated cells were present was estimated from reference gene primer amplification. The repertoire was sequenced with immunoSEQ multiplex PCR; TCRdb's copy has only in-frame clones and lacks some. That table supplies the V and J calls and clone size; D and trimming were determined from the DNA. The sample yields around 20,000 clones, approximately 90% seen once. The gene calls are TRBV7-6 and TRBJ2-7; 13 bases align to TRBD2. What was sequenced was peripheral blood. The receptor's source is a human donor in a cohort sampled during active COVID-19. The donor label of this sample is uncertain. The CDR3 loop is CASSPGLAGVSEQYF. The CDR3 DNA follows: TGTGCCAGCAGCCCAGGACTAGCGGGAGTATCCGAGCAGTACTTC.